The sequence of this TCR beta chain was determined in a study of OX40 agonist ivuxolimab in advanced cancers. Across the study: Hepatocellular carcinoma, melanoma, renal cell or head and neck cancer affected the dose-escalation patients.

The germline V gene encodes CDR1 MDHEN and CDR2 SYDVKM. With 6 bases removed from V and 3 bases from J, the gap between germline ends came to 15 bases. This CDR3 region has 14 residues. The method was immunoSEQ multiplex PCR; TCRdb's version includes in-frame clones alone and lacks a portion of them. Here the sample spans 65,000 to 90,000 clones, over 65% being singletons. This specimen was CD4+ or CD8+ T cells sorted from blood, taken in a trial of the OX40 agonist ivuxolimab. This chain uses TRBV28 with TRBJ2-7; a weak D match, TRBD2 (6 bases). This receptor was obtained from an adult with an advanced solid tumor such as melanoma, head and neck, liver or kidney cancer. In DNA form, the CDR3 reads TGTGCCAGCAGGATGAGGGGACTTGGCTACGAGCAGTACTTC. Translation gives CASRMRGLGYEQYF.